Shown below are 15 T cell receptor beta chains from a single sample sequenced in a study of cytomegalovirus exposure and HLA in healthy donors. PCR involved 60 Vbeta and 13 Jbeta primers. Profiling relied on immunoSEQ multiplex PCR, and the TCRdb table lists in-frame clones only, not all of them. The repertoire holds 150,000 to 200,000 clones, with about 77% as singletons. Sequenced sample: PBMCs. These receptors were taken from a woman in her 30s in good health and CMV-seropositive.

The chain is built from TRBV7-2 and TRBJ2-7, with 11 bases that match TRBD2. CDR1 is SGHTA and CDR2 is FQGNSA in the germline V gene. The CDR3 is 15 residues long. V was pared by 5 bases and J by 0 bases, with 3 bases of the junction left unmatched. This chain's CDR3 is CASSPSGGISYEQYF. In DNA, the CDR3 is TGTGCCAGCAGCCCTAGCGGGGGGATCTCCTACGAGCAGTACTTC.

The chain uses TRBV7-6 and TRBJ2-7; 7 nucleotides align to TRBD2. The CDR3 contains 14 residues. Germline trimming cut 5 bases from V and 2 bases from J; bases unmatched to any gene: 6. Germline V gives CDR1 SGHVS, CDR2 FNYEAQ. The DNA of the CDR3 is TGTGCCAGCAGCCTGCCGGGAGGTACCTACGAGCAGTACTTC. It codes for CASSLPGGTYEQYF.

The V gene is TRBV4-2, the J gene TRBJ1-6; no clear D gene. V shed 1 base and J shed 0 bases, with 7 bases lying between them. Germline V gene sequence: CDR1 LGHNA, CDR2 YNFKEQ. The CDR3 is 16 amino acids. The CDR3 sequence is CASSQAWSSYNSPLHF. CDR3 in DNA: TGTGCCAGCAGCCAAGCCTGGAGCTCCTATAATTCACCCCTCCACTTT.

The chain uses TRBV7-6 and TRBJ1-3; 7 nucleotides agree with TRBD1. Trimming took 5 bases from V and 8 from J; bases not matched to a gene: 3. The V gene's germline CDR1 is SGHVS and CDR2 FNYEAQ. This CDR3 contains 12 residues. CDR3 sequence: CASSSTGDTIYF. The CDR3 nucleotides read TGTGCCAGCAGCAGTACAGGGGACACCATATATTTT.

In this sample, this clone turned up a few times. The chain is built from TRBV30 and TRBJ2-7; 9 nucleotides agree with TRBD1. Germline V gene data show CDR1 as GTSNPN and CDR2 as SVGIG (reference sequence). The CDR3 loop spans 12 amino acids. With 7 bases clipped from V and 5 bases from J, the junction kept 6 bases outside the gene matches. In nucleotides, the CDR3 is TGTGCCTACTCGACAGGGGGTAACGAGCAGTACTTC. Its protein product is CAYSTGGNEQYF.

The chain carries TRBV11-3 and TRBJ2-5, with TRBD1 as a possible D gene (6 bases). Matching the DNA end better, TRBJ2-7 makes the J call doubtful. From germline, CDR1 is SGHNT and CDR2 YENEEA. CDR3 length equals 17 residues. This CDR3 is CASSPGDSLGYSYEQYF. The DNA of the CDR3 is TGTGCCAGCAGCCCAGGGGATAGTCTGGGATACTCCTACGAGCAGTACTTC.

The rearrangement links TRBV7-2 to TRBJ2-5, with TRBD1 matching 9 bases. Germline loops: CDR1 SGHTA, CDR2 FQGNSA. This CDR3 has 15 amino acids. V lost 3 bases to trimming and J lost 3 bases; unmatched junction nucleotides: 5. The CDR3 spells CASSFPGQGKETQYF. The CDR3 DNA sequence: TGTGCCAGCAGCTTCCCGGGACAGGGCAAAGAGACCCAGTACTTC.

The chain uses TRBV27 and TRBJ2-1; 12 bases are shared with TRBD2. CDR3 size: 20 residues. CDR1 is MNHEY, CDR2 SMNVEV, per germline (reference sequence). The V segment lost 3 bases and the J segment 3 bases; nucleotides outside the gene matches: 15. The CDR3 nucleotides read TGTGCCAGCAGTTTGAACAGACTAGCGGGGGCCCCATGGAACTACAATGAGCAGTTCTTC. Translated, it gives CASSLNRLAGAPWNYNEQFF.

V gene TRBV30 combines with J gene TRBJ2-5, with 8 positions matching TRBD2. Germline CDR1 is GTSNPN and CDR2 is SVGIG (reference sequence). The CDR3 runs 14 residues. V lost 4 bases, J lost 2 bases, and 6 bases stayed unmatched. The CDR3 DNA sequence: TGTGCCTGGACCCGCCCGGGGGGGCAAGAGACCCAGTACTTC. It codes for CAWTRPGGQETQYF.

The chain has TRBV4-2 and TRBJ2-3, with D possibly being TRBD1 (5 bases). V gave up 5 bases and J gave up 3 bases, with 9 bases separating them. The CDR3 is made up of 13 amino acids. Germline V gene data show CDR1 as LGHNA and CDR2 as YNFKEQ. CDR3 nucleotide sequence: TGTGCCAGCAGCGTGGGGCCTACAGATACGCAGTATTTT. Translation gives CASSVGPTDTQYF.

This chain uses TRBV27 with TRBJ1-5, with D hard to call. Germline loops: CDR1 MNHEY, CDR2 SMNVEV (reference sequence). V gave up 0 bases and J gave up 5 bases, with 11 bases separating them. The CDR3 is 15 residues long. The CDR3 spells CASSLSGGSDQPQHF. CDR3 bases: TGTGCCAGCAGTTTATCGGGAGGTTCCGATCAGCCCCAGCATTTT.

The CDR3 DNA reads as TGTGCTAGTGGTTACAGCTCTGGGGCCAACGTCCTGACTTTC. Protein: CASGYSSGANVLTF. This rearrangement joins TRBV12-5 to TRBJ2-6; D gene ambiguous. Trimming shortened V by 4 bases and J by 0 bases, and 4 bases separated the two germline ends. The CDR3 length is 14 residues. Germline CDR1 is LGHNT and CDR2 is FRNRAP.

The V gene is TRBV27, the J gene TRBJ1-1; 7 nucleotides match TRBD1. CDR1 is MNHEY and CDR2 is SMNVEV in the germline V gene (reference sequence). V dropped 5 bases and J dropped 3; count of bases not matched to a gene: 6. The CDR3 extends over 14 amino acids. CDR3 amino acids: CASSLRGLYTEAFF. The CDR3 bases are TGTGCCAGCAGTCTCAGGGGGTTATACACTGAAGCTTTCTTT.

The CDR3, as DNA: TGTGCCAGCAGCCCACGGCGGGTTGGGACTAATGAAAAACTGTTTTTT. Protein sequence: CASSPRRVGTNEKLFF. V and J are TRBV28 and TRBJ1-4; D ambiguous. Germline CDR1 reads MDHEN; CDR2 reads SYDVKM. V shed 6 bases and J shed 2 bases, with 16 bases lying between them. This CDR3 is 16 amino acids long.

In nucleotides, the CDR3 is TGTGCCAGTAGTGGGCAGGGGGAGTATGGCTACACCTTC. Translating it yields CASSGQGEYGYTF. V gene TRBV19 combines with J gene TRBJ1-2, with 7 bases identical to TRBD1. The CDR3 extends over 13 amino acids. After removal of 5 bases from V and 5 bases from J, the junction contained 5 bases not matched to a gene. Germline CDR1 LNHDA, CDR2 SQIVND (reference sequence).